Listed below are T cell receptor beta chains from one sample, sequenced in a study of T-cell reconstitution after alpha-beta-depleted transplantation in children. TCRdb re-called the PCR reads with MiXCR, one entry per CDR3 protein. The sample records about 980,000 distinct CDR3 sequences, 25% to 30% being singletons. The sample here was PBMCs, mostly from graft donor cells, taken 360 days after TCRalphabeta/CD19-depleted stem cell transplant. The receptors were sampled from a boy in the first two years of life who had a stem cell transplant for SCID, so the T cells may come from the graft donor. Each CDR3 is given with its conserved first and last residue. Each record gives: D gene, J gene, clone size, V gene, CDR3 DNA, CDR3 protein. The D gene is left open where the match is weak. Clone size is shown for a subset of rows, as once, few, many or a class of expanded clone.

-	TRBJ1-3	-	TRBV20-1	TGCAGTGCCGCCCCGGGATCTGGAAACACCATATATTTT	CSAAPGSGNTIYF
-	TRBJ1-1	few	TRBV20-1	TGCAGTGCTAGCCCAGGCCCGAACACTGAAGCTTTCTTT	CSASPGPNTEAFF
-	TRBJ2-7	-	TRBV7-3	TGTGCCAGCAGCCCAGTAGGCTCCCTGAGCGAGCAGTACTTC	CASSPVGSLSEQYF
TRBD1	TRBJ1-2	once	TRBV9	TGTGCCAGCAGCGTAGACAGGGGTAACTATGGCTACACCTTC	CASSVDRGNYGYTF
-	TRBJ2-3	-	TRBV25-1	TGTGCCAGCAGTGACCTACAACCAACTAGCACAGATACGCAGTATTTT	CASSDLQPTSTDTQYF
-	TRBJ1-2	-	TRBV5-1	TGCGCCAGCAGCCAGGCCTTTAATGGCTACACCTTC	CASSQAFNGYTF
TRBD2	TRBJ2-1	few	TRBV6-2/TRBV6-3	TGTGCCAGCAGTTACGGGACCCCAGCGGGGGCGGGCAATGAGCAGTTCTTC	CASSYGTPAGAGNEQFF
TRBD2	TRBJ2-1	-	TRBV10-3	TGTGCCACCAGTAATAGCGGGGGGGCCGGTGAGCAGTTCTTC	CATSNSGGAGEQFF
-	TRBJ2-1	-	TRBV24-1	TGTGCCACCAGTGATTTACGCGGAAGGTACAATGAGCAGTTCTTC	CATSDLRGRYNEQFF
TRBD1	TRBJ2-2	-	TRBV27	TGTGCCAGCAGTCCCGGGACAGGGGAGACCGGGGAGCTGTTTTTT	CASSPGTGETGELFF
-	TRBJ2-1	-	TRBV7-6	TGTGCCAGCAGTCCAGGGACAATGGCTTACAATGAGCAGTTCTTC	CASSPGTMAYNEQFF
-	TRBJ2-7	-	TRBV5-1	TGCGCCAGCAGCTTCATCCGCGACTCCTACGAGCAGTACTTC	CASSFIRDSYEQYF
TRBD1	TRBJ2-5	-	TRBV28	TGTGCCAGCAGTACCGACAGGGTCTACCAAGAGACCCAGTACTTC	CASSTDRVYQETQYF
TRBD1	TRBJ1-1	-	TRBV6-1	TGTGCCAGCAGCGCCGACAGGGGGGCGAACACTGAAGCTTTCTTT	CASSADRGANTEAFF
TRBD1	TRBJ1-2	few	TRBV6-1	TGTGCCAGCAGTACCGGGACAGTATTTTCATATAACTATGGCTACACCTTC	CASSTGTVFSYNYGYTF
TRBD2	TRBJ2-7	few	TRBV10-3	TGTGCCATCAGTCCGACTAGCGGAAAACCCAACGGCTACGAGCAGTACTTC	CAISPTSGKPNGYEQYF
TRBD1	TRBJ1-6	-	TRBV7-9	TGTGCCAGCAGCCCCCCCGGGACAGTTAATTCACCCCTCCACTTT	CASSPPGTVNSPLHF
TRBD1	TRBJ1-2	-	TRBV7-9	TGTGCCAGCAGCCCCGGGACAGGGGATGTCTATGGCTACACCTTC	CASSPGTGDVYGYTF
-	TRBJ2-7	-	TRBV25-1	TGTGCCAGCAGTGAATCTTTTGGCGAGCAGTACTTC	CASSESFGEQYF
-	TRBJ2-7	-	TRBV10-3	TGTGCCATCAGTGAGTCTTGGCAGGGGACATCCTACGAGCAGTACTTC	CAISESWQGTSYEQYF
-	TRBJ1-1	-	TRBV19	TGTGCCAGTAGTACCCCCTGGGGGCAGGGGAACACTGAAGCTTTCTTT	CASSTPWGQGNTEAFF